Following are 9 T cell receptor beta chains from one sample sequenced in a study of CD8 T cells in Susac syndrome. cDNA came from about 0.51 to 1 ug RNA primed by random hexamers. Each CDR3 protein is one row after TCRdb ran MiXCR on the immunoSEQ multiplex PCR reads. The profile shows about 150,000 distinct CDR3 sequences, approximately 94% of them singletons. The sequenced sample was CD4+ T cells from PBMCs. Source of these receptors: a human donor in good health.

The gene calls are TRBV4-1 and TRBJ1-4; weak D call: TRBD1 (5 bases). The CDR3 runs to 15 residues. Germline V gene lookup returns CDR1 MGHRA and CDR2 YSYEKL. The V end lost 4 bases, the J end lost 5 bases, and 14 bases lay between the germline ends. The CDR3 bases are TGCGCCAGCAGCCGATCAGGGACGGGGAATGAAAAACTGTTTTTT. Translating it yields CASSRSGTGNEKLFF.

V and J are TRBV6-5 and TRBJ2-5; 9 bases are shared with TRBD2. The V gene's germline CDR1 is MNHEY and CDR2 SVGAGI. Trimming cost V 0 bases and J 1 base; bases outside gene matches: 15. There are 20 residues in the CDR3. CDR3 bases: TGTGCCAGCAGTTACTCAGCCGGTAGCGGGAGAGGTAGAGTCCAAGAGACCCAGTACTTC. Its translation is CASSYSAGSGRGRVQETQYF.

The chain joins TRBV11-2 to TRBJ2-1; D is perhaps TRBD2 (5 bases). Germline CDR1 is SGHAT and CDR2 is FQNNGV. Trimming took 8 bases from V and 0 from J, leaving 14 bases between them. This CDR3 is 15 amino acids long. The CDR3 region is CASSTTSSSYNEQFF. As DNA, the CDR3 is TGTGCCAGCTCTACTACTAGTAGCTCCTACAATGAGCAGTTCTTC.

The chain employs TRBV2 and TRBJ1-5; possibly TRBD1 for D (6 bases). CDR1 is SNHLY and CDR2 is FYNNEI in the germline V gene. V lost 6 bases and J 2 bases, leaving 11 bases between the germline ends. The CDR3 has 14 amino acids. The CDR3 here is CASRNRVGNQPQHF. For the CDR3, the DNA is TGTGCCAGCAGAAACAGGGTAGGCAATCAGCCCCAGCATTTT. Full variable domain (remainder filled in from reference TRBV2 and TRBJ1-5): EPEVTQTPSHQVTQMGQEVILRCVPISNHLYFYWYRQILGQKVEFLVSFYNNEISEKSEIFDDQFSVERPDGSNFTLKIRSTKLEDSAMYFCASRNRVGNQPQHFGDGTRLSIL.

The chain is built from TRBV7-8 and TRBJ2-7; 7 nucleotides align to TRBD1. The germline V gene encodes CDR1 SGHVS and CDR2 FQNEAQ. Trimming removed 5 bases from V and 3 bases from J; junction bases left unmatched: 7. The CDR3 spans 14 residues. This CDR3 is CASSKRDSLYEQYF. CDR3 in DNA: TGTGCCAGCAGCAAAAGGGACAGTCTCTACGAGCAGTACTTC.

V and J are TRBV20-1 and TRBJ1-2, with a tentative D call TRBD1 (6 bases). Germline loops: CDR1 DFQATT, CDR2 SNEGSKA (reference sequence). V lost 0 bases and J lost 5, with 16 bases in between. CDR3 size: 15 residues. CDR3 sequence: CSARDRQGMGYGYTF. CDR3 coding DNA: TGCAGTGCTAGAGACCGGCAGGGGATGGGGTATGGCTACACCTTC.

The chain links TRBV4-1 to TRBJ2-6; tentative D call: TRBD2 (5 bases). The CDR3 covers 15 residues. Germline V CDR1 and CDR2: MGHRA, YSYEKL. V lost 5 bases, J lost 0 bases, and 8 bases lay in between. The CDR3 DNA reads as TGCGCCAGCAGCAACGGGGTCTCTGGGGCCAACGTCCTGACTTTC. Translated: CASSNGVSGANVLTF.

The chain links TRBV28 to TRBJ1-2; D remains unclear. Germline V gene data show CDR1 as MDHEN and CDR2 as SYDVKM. Trimming stripped 6 bases from V and 7 bases from J, with 12 bases between. The CDR3 runs to 12 residues. The chain's CDR3 is CASSQLMGGYTF. In DNA form, the CDR3 reads TGTGCCAGCAGCCAACTCATGGGTGGCTACACCTTC.

The chain combines TRBV20-1 with TRBJ2-5; D is uncertain. Germline V gene lookup returns CDR1 DFQATT and CDR2 SNEGSKA (reference sequence). The CDR3 has 11 amino acids. V lost 6 bases, J lost 5 bases, and 10 bases lay in between. CDR3 sequence (DNA): TGCAGTGCCACACAACGGGAGACCCAGTACTTC. Encoded protein: CSATQRETQYF.